This T cell receptor beta chain was recorded in a study of Tregs in tolerant kidney transplant recipients. Trimming removed 2 bases at V and 8 bases at J, with 4 bases between. The CDR3 contains 10 residues. Germline V CDR1 and CDR2: DFQATT, SNEGSKA (reference sequence). Details on this clone: No antigen is known for it.

Clones were read by immunoSEQ multiplex PCR, and TCRdb kept only the in-frame ones, dropping some. The sample holds about 44,000 clones, 95% to 96% seen once. This chain connects TRBV20-1 to TRBJ2-1; D is unclear. The sequence derives from a human donor in good health. Sequencing input: Tregs from blood cultured with allogeneic cells. In nucleotides, the CDR3 is TGCAGTGCTAGAAGGGATGAGCAGTTCTTC. Amino acids: CSARRDEQFF.